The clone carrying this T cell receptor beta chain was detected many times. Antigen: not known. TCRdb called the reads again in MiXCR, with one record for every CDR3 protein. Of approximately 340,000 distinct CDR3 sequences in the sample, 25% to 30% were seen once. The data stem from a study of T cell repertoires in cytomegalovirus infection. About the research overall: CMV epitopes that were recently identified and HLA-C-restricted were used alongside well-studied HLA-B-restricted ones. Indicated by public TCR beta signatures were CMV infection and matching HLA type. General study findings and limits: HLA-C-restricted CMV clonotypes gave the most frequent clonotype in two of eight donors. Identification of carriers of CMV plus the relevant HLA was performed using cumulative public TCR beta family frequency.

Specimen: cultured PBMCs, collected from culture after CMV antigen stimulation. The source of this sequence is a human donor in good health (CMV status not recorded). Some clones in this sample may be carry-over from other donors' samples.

The CDR3 here is CASSLGNAQGYGYTF. The DNA for the CDR3 is TGTGCCAGCAGCTTAGGGAACGCCCAGGGCTATGGCTACACCTTC. V is TRBV7-2 and J is TRBJ1-2, with D perhaps TRBD1 (5 bases). Trimming stripped 1 base from V and 4 bases from J, with 13 bases between. Germline V gene data show CDR1 as SGHTA and CDR2 as FQGNSA. The CDR3 spans 15 residues.